Listed below are T cell receptor beta chains from one sample, sequenced in a study of T cells in Graves' hyperthyroidism and ophthalmopathy. TCRdb re-derived calls from the multiplex PCR reads in MiXCR, one entry per CDR3 protein. The repertoire has under 700,000 distinct CDR3 sequences, around 45% of them found once; the top ten carry roughly 8.2%. The sample taken for sequencing was peripheral blood or thyroid tissue (not recorded which). These receptors all stem from a young woman with Graves' hyperthyroidism. CDR3s include the opening cysteine and the closing phenylalanine or tryptophan. The order of the fields is V gene, clone size, CDR3 length, D gene, J gene, CDR3 protein, CDR3 DNA. The D gene is left open where the match is weak. A clone size is listed for some rows: how often the clone was seen (once, few, many), or a class if it is expanded.

>TRBV11-2|.|17|.|TRBJ1-5
CASGLVRIDTVNQPQHF
TGTGCTAGTGGTTTGGTCAGAATAGACACCGTAAATCAGCCCCAGCATTTT
>TRBV2|.|16|.|TRBJ1-1
CASSETVRRMNTEAFF
TGTGCCAGCAGTGAGACAGTACGTAGAATGAACACTGAAGCTTTCTTT
>TRBV7-3|few|11|.|TRBJ1-1
CASSLPFWAFF
TGTGCCAGCAGCTTACCGTTTTGGGCTTTCTTT
>TRBV7-2|many|14|.|TRBJ1-4
CASSLGDISEKLFF
TGTGCCAGCAGCTTAGGGGACATCAGCGAAAAACTGTTTTTT
>TRBV7-9|many|17|.|TRBJ1-2
CASSLVGTSSRGYGYTF
TGTGCCAGCAGCTTGGTTGGGACGTCCTCACGGGGCTATGGCTACACCTTC
>TRBV7-9|few|15|TRBD2|TRBJ2-5
CASSFAREGRETQYF
TGTGCCAGCAGCTTTGCGCGGGAGGGTCGAGAGACCCAGTACTTC
>TRBV10-2|.|12|.|TRBJ2-7
CASSPQGFEQYF
TGTGCCAGCAGCCCGCAGGGTTTCGAGCAGTACTTC
>TRBV2|.|10|.|TRBJ1-6
CASSDQELHF
TGTGCCAGCAGTGACCAGGAACTCCACTTT
>TRBV7-2|many|13|.|TRBJ1-3
CASSLSKGNTIYF
TGTGCCAGCAGCCTGAGTAAGGGAAACACCATATATTTT
>TRBV10-3|.|15|.|TRBJ1-2
CAISEHGSANYGYTF
TGTGCCATCAGTGAACACGGTTCAGCCAACTATGGCTACACCTTC
>TRBV20-1|.|15|.|TRBJ1-5
CSAFGERTDNQPQHF
TGCAGTGCTTTTGGGGAAAGGACAGACAATCAGCCCCAGCATTTT
>TRBV29-1|once|14|TRBD1|TRBJ1-2
CSVEDREPNYGYTF
TGCAGCGTTGAGGACAGGGAACCGAACTATGGCTACACCTTC
>TRBV10-1|.|15|TRBD1|TRBJ1-6
CAISEQGGEGSPLHF
TGCGCCATCAGTGAACAGGGGGGGGAAGGATCACCCCTCCACTTT
>TRBV10-2|many|16|TRBD2|TRBJ2-5
CASIRTSGRARETQYF
TGCGCCAGCATTAGGACTAGCGGGAGGGCTCGAGAGACCCAGTACTTC
>TRBV15|few|15|TRBD1|TRBJ1-6
CATGVDRGLFSPLHF
TGTGCCACCGGCGTAGACAGGGGGCTTTTTTCACCCCTCCACTTT
>TRBV7-2|.|16|TRBD2|TRBJ2-5
CASSPELAGRGETQYF
TGTGCCAGCAGCCCAGAATTAGCGGGACGGGGAGAGACCCAGTACTTC
>TRBV7-8|once|19|.|TRBJ1-2
CASRFARTGSGGSSYGYTF
TGTGCCAGCAGGTTCGCTAGAACCGGTAGTGGGGGCAGTAGCTATGGCTACACCTTC
>TRBV6-5|few|14|.|TRBJ1-2
CASSYSTNGYGYTF
TGTGCCAGCAGTTACTCGACAAACGGATATGGCTACACCTTC
>TRBV7-9|few|13|TRBD1|TRBJ1-1
CASSLVGQGRAFF
TGTGCCAGCAGCTTAGTAGGACAGGGGAGAGCTTTCTTT
>TRBV25-1|.|14|.|TRBJ1-2
CASSSPPDNYGYTF
TGTGCCAGCAGTTCGCCACCCGATAACTATGGCTACACCTTC
>TRBV29-1|many|14|TRBD1|TRBJ2-5
CSVVGTGNVETQYF
TGCAGCGTTGTTGGGACAGGGAACGTGGAGACCCAGTACTTC
>TRBV10-1|.|13|.|TRBJ2-5
CASSLEELETQYF
TGCGCCAGCAGCTTGGAGGAGTTAGAGACCCAGTACTTC
>TRBV12-3/TRBV12-4|.|14|TRBD2|TRBJ2-7
CASSPLAGDHEQYF
TGTGCCAGCAGTCCTCTAGCGGGAGATCACGAGCAGTACTTC
>TRBV5-1|.|13|.|TRBJ1-6
CASSLGWDSPLHF
TGCGCCAGCAGCTTGGGCTGGGATTCACCCCTCCACTTT
>TRBV30|.|11|.|TRBJ1-2
CAWTDGISYTF
TGTGCCTGGACTGACGGAATTAGCTACACCTTC